This TCR beta chain was observed in a study of OX40 agonist ivuxolimab in advanced cancers. Some background on the complete study: Ivuxolimab was a fully human IgG2 agonistic monoclonal antibody targeting the costimulatory receptor OX40 (CD134). Intravenous ivuxolimab was administered to patients every 2 weeks at six dose levels: 0.01, 0.1, 0.3, 1.5, 3 and 10 mg/kg. Among the approximately 54 dose-escalation patients, some 20 had hepatocellular carcinoma, roughly 15 melanoma, 9 renal cell carcinoma and 9 head and neck cancer. A male proportion of nearly 85% and a mean age of roughly 55 years, ranging from roughly 23 to 90, were recorded for the dose-escalation cohort. Prior anti-PD-1, anti-PD-L1 or anti-CTLA-4 therapy was permitted, and checkpoint inhibitors had been received by about two fifths of dose-escalation patients. Partial responses occurred in three dose-escalation patients: two with cutaneous melanoma and one with hepatocellular carcinoma. Peripheral TCRbeta sequencing was intended to test whether TCR sequence diversity was altered and clonal T-cell expansion was caused by ivuxolimab. The paper reports the monotherapy dose-escalation portion (N = 52 patients) of the phase I ivuxolimab trial.

The trial excluded patients who had a history of autoimmune disease or were on systemic immunosuppression. In every dose cohort, peripheral blood was drawn for TCR sequencing at baseline, cycle 4 day 1, and cycle 7 day 1. The samples were taken from a phase I, first-in-human, multicenter, open-label dose-escalation trial of ivuxolimab. Adults with locally advanced or metastatic melanoma, renal cell carcinoma, hepatocellular carcinoma or head and neck squamous cell carcinoma were enrolled in the trial. Before TCR sequencing, CD4+ and CD8+ T cells were separately sorted from peripheral blood. For sequencing of the TCRbeta CDR3 region, genomic DNA was extracted from the sorted cells. The immunoSEQ Assay was used for sequencing of TCRbeta CDR3 regions. TCRdb took this table from immuneACCESS and kept in-frame rearrangements with V and J called. Such tables lack part of the clones; where checked against another copy, unresolved V genes explain under half of the gap, and the rest is unexplained. The sample table holds around 53,000 clones, of which 85% were seen once. The ten largest clones add up to 20% of the sample.

The research as a whole found: Low levels of normalized T-cell clonal expansion were also shown by some nonresponding patients. At doses from 0.1 to 3.0 mg/kg, clonal expansion was seen in both CD4+ and CD8+ blood T cells between baseline and week 6. Antigen specificity was not determined for the clonally expanded peripheral T cells. After ivuxolimab, CD8+ T cells had more expanded clones than CD4+ T cells on average. In the 0.1-3.0 mg/kg groups, partial responders were among the patients with the lowest normalized peripheral clonal expansion, particularly in CD8+ T cells.

Concerning this clone itself: Its antigen has not been determined. An end of the junction differs from the germline gene, which may be a read error.

This receptor was obtained from an adult with an advanced solid tumor such as melanoma, head and neck, liver or kidney cancer. The sample was CD4+ or CD8+ T cells sorted from blood, taken in a trial of the OX40 agonist ivuxolimab.

The encoded CDR3 is CASSPSSARNDIQYF. Here is the DNA: TGCGCCAGCAGCCCTTCCTCGGCCAGAAACGACATTCAGTACTTC. The V and J genes are TRBV11-2 and TRBJ2-4; no D gene call is confident. Measured from the cysteine to the phenylalanine, the CDR3 is 15 residues long. Just CDR3 DNA is preserved here, 45 bases in frame from base 1. The germline V gene gives CDR1 as SGHAT and CDR2 as FQNNGV.